These T cell receptor beta chains were read from a single sample in a study of blood T cells in healthy people across ages. TCRdb ran MiXCR on the 5' RACE reads and lists one entry per CDR3 protein. This sample carries around 1.5 million distinct CDR3 sequences, roughly 45% of them seen once, and the ten largest clones take approximately 7.9%. Material: blood. These receptors all come from a woman younger than 30 in good health. Both conserved end residues are part of each CDR3. The order of the fields is D gene, CDR3 length, V gene, clone size, J gene, CDR3 DNA, CDR3 protein. D genes are given only for firm matches. Clone size is given for some rows only: seen once, a few or many times, or a class if the clone is expanded.

d_call: .
cdr3_length: 11
v_call: TRBV24-1
clone_size: .
j_call: TRBJ2-5
cdr3_nt: TGTGCCACCAGTGCCACTAGTTCACGGTACTTC
cdr3_aa: CATSATSSRYF

d_call: TRBD1
cdr3_length: 15
v_call: TRBV2
clone_size: few
j_call: TRBJ2-3
cdr3_nt: TGTGCCAGCAGCCAACAGGGGTTTGGCACAGATACGCAGTATTTT
cdr3_aa: CASSQQGFGTDTQYF

d_call: TRBD2
cdr3_length: 17
v_call: TRBV12-3/TRBV12-4
clone_size: few
j_call: TRBJ2-1
cdr3_nt: TGTGCCAGCAGTTCTCCGGGACTAGCGGGCGTTGTCGATGAGCAGTTCTTC
cdr3_aa: CASSSPGLAGVVDEQFF

d_call: .
cdr3_length: 13
v_call: TRBV27
clone_size: few
j_call: TRBJ2-1
cdr3_nt: TGTGCCAGCAGTGAGATAGGTGACAATGAGCAGTTCTTC
cdr3_aa: CASSEIGDNEQFF

d_call: .
cdr3_length: 21
v_call: TRBV21-1
clone_size: many
j_call: TRBJ1-5
cdr3_nt: TGTGCCAGCAGCAAAGTAATCGAGGTGTTAGACGGGACAGGGCCCCCTCAGCCCCAGCATTTT
cdr3_aa: CASSKVIEVLDGTGPPQPQHF

d_call: .
cdr3_length: 13
v_call: TRBV20-1
clone_size: few
j_call: TRBJ1-1
cdr3_nt: TGCAGTGCTAGAGGGACGGGGGACACTGAAGCTTTCTTT
cdr3_aa: CSARGTGDTEAFF

d_call: TRBD1
cdr3_length: 15
v_call: TRBV12-3/TRBV12-4
clone_size: .
j_call: TRBJ1-6
cdr3_nt: TGTGCCAGCGGGCAAACAGGGGGCTCGAATTCACCCCTCCACTTT
cdr3_aa: CASGQTGGSNSPLHF

d_call: TRBD2
cdr3_length: 15
v_call: TRBV7-9
clone_size: .
j_call: TRBJ2-7
cdr3_nt: TGTGCCAGCCTAAGGACTAGCGGGGGCTCCTACGAGCAGTACTTC
cdr3_aa: CASLRTSGGSYEQYF

d_call: .
cdr3_length: 15
v_call: TRBV3-1
clone_size: .
j_call: TRBJ1-2
cdr3_nt: TGTGCCAGCAGCCCCTCAAACAGGGACATCTATGGCTACACCTTC
cdr3_aa: CASSPSNRDIYGYTF

d_call: TRBD1
cdr3_length: 16
v_call: TRBV10-3
clone_size: .
j_call: TRBJ2-4
cdr3_nt: TGTGCCATCAGTGCCCCGGGACAGGGTAGGTCCGCGGAGCAGTACTTC
cdr3_aa: CAISAPGQGRSAEQYF

d_call: .
cdr3_length: 15
v_call: TRBV21-1
clone_size: .
j_call: TRBJ1-4
cdr3_nt: TGTGCCAGCAGCAAAGGTGCAGCCGGCGGGCGAAAACTGTTTTTT
cdr3_aa: CASSKGAAGGRKLFF

d_call: TRBD1
cdr3_length: 14
v_call: TRBV6-1
clone_size: .
j_call: TRBJ2-7
cdr3_nt: TGTGCCAGCAGTGACGTGCAGGGGGCCTACGAGCAGTACTTC
cdr3_aa: CASSDVQGAYEQYF

d_call: .
cdr3_length: 13
v_call: TRBV6-1
clone_size: few
j_call: TRBJ1-5
cdr3_nt: TGTGCCAGCAGTGAATCCGGGTATCAGCCCCAGCATTTT
cdr3_aa: CASSESGYQPQHF

d_call: .
cdr3_length: 14
v_call: TRBV13
clone_size: .
j_call: TRBJ2-1
cdr3_nt: TGTGCCAGCAGCTTTGAACTTCGGCTAGGTGAGCAGTTCTTC
cdr3_aa: CASSFELRLGEQFF

d_call: .
cdr3_length: 14
v_call: TRBV6-5
clone_size: few
j_call: TRBJ2-5
cdr3_nt: TGTGCCAGCAGTTACTATTCCGACTTAGAGACCCAGTACTTC
cdr3_aa: CASSYYSDLETQYF

d_call: .
cdr3_length: 16
v_call: TRBV7-2
clone_size: .
j_call: TRBJ2-1
cdr3_nt: TGTGCCAGCAGCTTAGGGGGGGGACTAGGGGGCAGTGAGCAGTTCTTC
cdr3_aa: CASSLGGGLGGSEQFF

d_call: .
cdr3_length: 15
v_call: TRBV3-1
clone_size: few
j_call: TRBJ2-7
cdr3_nt: TGTGCCAGCAGCCAAGGGGGGCTAGCGACCTACGAGCAGTACTTC
cdr3_aa: CASSQGGLATYEQYF

d_call: .
cdr3_length: 12
v_call: TRBV28
clone_size: .
j_call: TRBJ1-2
cdr3_nt: TGTGCCAGCACCAAGGGATCGTATGGCTACACCTTC
cdr3_aa: CASTKGSYGYTF

d_call: .
cdr3_length: 14
v_call: TRBV6-6
clone_size: .
j_call: TRBJ2-7
cdr3_nt: TGTGCCAGCAGTTACGAGGCAGGGTACTACGAGCAGTACTTC
cdr3_aa: CASSYEAGYYEQYF